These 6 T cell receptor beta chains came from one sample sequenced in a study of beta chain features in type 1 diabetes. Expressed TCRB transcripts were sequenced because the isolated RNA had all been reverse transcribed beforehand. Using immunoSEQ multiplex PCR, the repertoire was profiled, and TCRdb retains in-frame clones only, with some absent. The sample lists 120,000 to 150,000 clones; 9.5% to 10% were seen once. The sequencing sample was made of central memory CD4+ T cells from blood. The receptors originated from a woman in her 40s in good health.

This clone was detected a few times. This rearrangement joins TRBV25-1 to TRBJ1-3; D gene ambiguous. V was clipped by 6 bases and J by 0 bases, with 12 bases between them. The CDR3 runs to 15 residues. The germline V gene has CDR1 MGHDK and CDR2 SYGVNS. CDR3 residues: CASSFWAGSGNTIYF. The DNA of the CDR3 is TGTGCCAGCAGCTTCTGGGCAGGCTCTGGAAACACCATATATTTT.

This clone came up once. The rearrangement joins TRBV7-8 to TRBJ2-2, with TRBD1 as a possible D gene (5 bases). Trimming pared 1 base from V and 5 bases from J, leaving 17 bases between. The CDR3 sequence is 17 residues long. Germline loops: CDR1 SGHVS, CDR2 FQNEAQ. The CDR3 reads CASSLGPGSAATGELFF. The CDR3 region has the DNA TGTGCCAGCAGCTTAGGTCCAGGGTCGGCCGCTACCGGGGAGCTGTTTTTT.

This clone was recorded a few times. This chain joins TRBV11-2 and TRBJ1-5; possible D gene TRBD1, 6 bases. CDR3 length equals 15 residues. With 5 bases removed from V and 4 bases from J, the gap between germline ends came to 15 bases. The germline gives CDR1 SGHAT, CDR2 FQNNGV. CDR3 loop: CASSDGQRPNQPQHF. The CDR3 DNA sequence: TGTGCCAGCAGCGACGGACAGCGACCTAATCAGCCCCAGCATTTT.

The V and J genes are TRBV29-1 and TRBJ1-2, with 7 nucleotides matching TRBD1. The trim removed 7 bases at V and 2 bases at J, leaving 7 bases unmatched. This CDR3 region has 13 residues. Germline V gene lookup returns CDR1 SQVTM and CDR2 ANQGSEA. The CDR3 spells CSATGQLNYGYTF. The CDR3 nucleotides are TGCAGCGCCACGGGACAGCTAAACTATGGCTACACCTTC. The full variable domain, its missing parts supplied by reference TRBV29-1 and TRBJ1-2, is SAVISQKPSRDICQRGTSLTIQCQVDSQVTMMFWYRQQPGQSLTLIATANQGSEATYESGFVIDKFPISRPNLTFSTLTVSNMSPEDSSIYLCSATGQLNYGYTFGSGTRLTVV.

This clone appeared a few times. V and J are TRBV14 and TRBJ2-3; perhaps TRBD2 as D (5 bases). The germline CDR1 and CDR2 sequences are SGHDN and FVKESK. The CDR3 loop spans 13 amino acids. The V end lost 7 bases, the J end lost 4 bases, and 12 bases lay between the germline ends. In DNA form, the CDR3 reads TGTGCCAGCACTCAAGTCGGGGCAGATACGCAGTATTTT. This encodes CASTQVGADTQYF.

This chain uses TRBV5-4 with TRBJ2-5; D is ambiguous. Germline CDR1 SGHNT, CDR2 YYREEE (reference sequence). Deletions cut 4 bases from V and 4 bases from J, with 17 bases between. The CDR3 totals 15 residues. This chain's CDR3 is CASSPAARIGETQYF. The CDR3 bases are TGTGCCAGCAGCCCCGCGGCGAGGATAGGAGAGACCCAGTACTTC.